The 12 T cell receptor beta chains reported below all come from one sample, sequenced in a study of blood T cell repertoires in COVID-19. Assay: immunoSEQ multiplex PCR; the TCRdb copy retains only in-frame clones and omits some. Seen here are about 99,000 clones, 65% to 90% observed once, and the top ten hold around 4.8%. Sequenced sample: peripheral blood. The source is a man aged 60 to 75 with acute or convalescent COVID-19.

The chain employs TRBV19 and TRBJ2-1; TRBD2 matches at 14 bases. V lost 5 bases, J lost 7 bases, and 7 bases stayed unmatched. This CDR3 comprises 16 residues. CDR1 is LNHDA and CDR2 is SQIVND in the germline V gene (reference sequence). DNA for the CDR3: TGTGCCAGTAGTCCTAGACTAGCGGGAGGGAGGAATGAGCAGTTCTTC. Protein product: CASSPRLAGGRNEQFF.

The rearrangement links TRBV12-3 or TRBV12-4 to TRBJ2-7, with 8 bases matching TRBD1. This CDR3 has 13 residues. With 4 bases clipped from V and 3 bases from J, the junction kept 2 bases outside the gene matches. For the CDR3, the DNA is TGTGCCAGCAGTTGGACAGGGAACTACGAGCAGTACTTC. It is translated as CASSWTGNYEQYF.

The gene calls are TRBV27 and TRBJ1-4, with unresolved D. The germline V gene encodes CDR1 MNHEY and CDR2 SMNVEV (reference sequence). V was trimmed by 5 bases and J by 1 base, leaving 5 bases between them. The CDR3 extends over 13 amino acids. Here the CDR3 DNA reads TGTGCCAGCAGTCCAGTAACTAATGAAAAACTGTTTTTT. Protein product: CASSPVTNEKLFF.

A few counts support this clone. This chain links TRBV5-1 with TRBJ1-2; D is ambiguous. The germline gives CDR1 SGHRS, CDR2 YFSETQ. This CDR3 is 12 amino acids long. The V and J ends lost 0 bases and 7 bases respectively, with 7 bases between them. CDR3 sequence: CASSLDFGGYTF. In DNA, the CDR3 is TGCGCCAGCAGCTTGGACTTTGGTGGCTACACCTTC. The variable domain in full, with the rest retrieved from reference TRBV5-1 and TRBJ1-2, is KAGVTQTPRYLIKTRGQQVTLSCSPISGHRSVSWYQQTPGQGLQFLFEYFSETQRNKGNFPGRFSGRQFSNSRSEMNVSTLELGDSALYLCASSLDFGGYTFGSGTRLTVV.

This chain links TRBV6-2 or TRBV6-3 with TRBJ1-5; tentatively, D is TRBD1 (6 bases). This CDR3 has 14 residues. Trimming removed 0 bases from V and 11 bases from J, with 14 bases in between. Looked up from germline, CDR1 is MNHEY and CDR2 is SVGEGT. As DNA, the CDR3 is TGTGCCAGCAGTTACTCAGGCAGGGGCGACTCCCAGCATTTT. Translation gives CASSYSGRGDSQHF.

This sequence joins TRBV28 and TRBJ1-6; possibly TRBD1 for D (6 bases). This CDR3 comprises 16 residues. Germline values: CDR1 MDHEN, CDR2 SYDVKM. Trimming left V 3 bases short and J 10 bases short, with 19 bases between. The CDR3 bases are TGTGCCAGCAGTTTCCTTCTAGGGGGGGTTGGCTCACCCCTCCACTTT. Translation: CASSFLLGGVGSPLHF.

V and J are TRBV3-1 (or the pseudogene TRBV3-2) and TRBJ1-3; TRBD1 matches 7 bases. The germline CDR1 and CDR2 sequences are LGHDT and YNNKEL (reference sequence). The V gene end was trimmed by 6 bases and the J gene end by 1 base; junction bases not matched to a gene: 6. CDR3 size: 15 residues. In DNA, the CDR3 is TGTGCCAGCAGTCGACAGGGATTTTCTGGAAACACCATATATTTT. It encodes CASSRQGFSGNTIYF.

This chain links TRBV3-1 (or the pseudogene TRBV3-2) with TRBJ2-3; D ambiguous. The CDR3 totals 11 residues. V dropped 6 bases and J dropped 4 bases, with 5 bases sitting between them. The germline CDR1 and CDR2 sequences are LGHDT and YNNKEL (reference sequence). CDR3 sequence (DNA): TGTGCCAGCAGGAGTGCAGATACGCAGTATTTT. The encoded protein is CASRSADTQYF.

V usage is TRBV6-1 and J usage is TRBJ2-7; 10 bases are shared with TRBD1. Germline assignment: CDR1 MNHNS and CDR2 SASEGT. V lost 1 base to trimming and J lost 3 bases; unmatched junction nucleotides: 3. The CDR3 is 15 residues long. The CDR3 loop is CASSEDGTGDYEQYF. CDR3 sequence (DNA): TGTGCCAGCAGTGAAGATGGGACAGGGGACTACGAGCAGTACTTC.

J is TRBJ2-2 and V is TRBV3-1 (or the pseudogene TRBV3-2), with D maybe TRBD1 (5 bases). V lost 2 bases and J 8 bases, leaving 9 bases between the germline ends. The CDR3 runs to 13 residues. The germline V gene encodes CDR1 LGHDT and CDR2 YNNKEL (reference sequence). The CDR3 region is CASSQQGSGELFF. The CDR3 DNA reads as TGTGCCAGCAGCCAACAGGGTTCTGGGGAGCTGTTTTTT.

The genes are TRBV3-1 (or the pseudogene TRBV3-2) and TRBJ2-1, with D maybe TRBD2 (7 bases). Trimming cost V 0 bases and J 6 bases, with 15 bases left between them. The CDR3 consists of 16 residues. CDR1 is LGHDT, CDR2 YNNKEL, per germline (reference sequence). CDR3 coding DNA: TGTGCCAGCAGCCAAGATCCGGGGGGCAAAATCAATGAGCAGTTCTTC. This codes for CASSQDPGGKINEQFF.

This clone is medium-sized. The CDR3 DNA sequence: TGTGCCAGCAGCTACGGACAGGGGCCTGGAAACACCATATATTTT. This gives the protein CASSYGQGPGNTIYF. The chain joins TRBV6-5 to TRBJ1-3, with 9 positions matching TRBD1. After removal of 6 bases from V and 2 bases from J, the junction contained 5 bases not matched to a gene. Per germline, CDR1 MNHEY and CDR2 SVGAGI. This CDR3 contains 15 residues.